These 9 T cell receptor beta chains came from one sample sequenced in a study of shared clonotypes between healthy human individuals. Method: immunoSEQ multiplex PCR; TCRdb's copy keeps in-frame clones and lacks some. Of roughly 810,000 clones in the sample, 90% to 98% were seen once. As defined, naive CD8 cells were CD45RO-negative and positively selected for CCR7, with terminally differentiated effector memory CD45RA+ cells excluded. Source material: naive CD8+ T cells sorted from blood. These receptors originate from a man aged 30 to 39 in good health.

About this clone: The sample has other DNA sequences that encode this CDR3 too. The chain carries TRBV27 and TRBJ2-7; D may be TRBD1 (6 bases). CDR3 size: 13 residues. V lost 1 base and J lost 3, with 7 bases in between. Per the germline V gene, CDR1 is MNHEY and CDR2 is SMNVEV (reference sequence). The CDR3, as DNA: TGTGCCAGCAGTTTATACAGGGACTACGAGCAGTACTTC. Protein: CASSLYRDYEQYF.

The chain links TRBV11-2 to TRBJ2-7; D not resolved. CDR3 size: 14 residues. Germline CDR1 SGHAT, CDR2 FQNNGV. V gave up 2 bases and J gave up 2 bases, with 10 bases separating them. CDR3: CASSLNPTAYEQYF. The CDR3 bases are TGTGCCAGCAGCTTAAACCCCACCGCCTACGAGCAGTACTTC.

DNA for the CDR3: TGTGCCATCAGTGAGTCGATCGTCTGGGGTAGCAATCAGCCCCAGCATTTT. It yields the protein CAISESIVWGSNQPQHF. V gene TRBV10-3 combines with J gene TRBJ1-5; D is unclear. The CDR3 runs 17 residues. Trimming stripped 0 bases from V and 0 bases from J, with 12 bases between. CDR1 is ENHRY and CDR2 is SYGVKD in the germline V gene.

The V call is TRBV7-2, the J call TRBJ2-1, with 12 bases aligning to TRBD2. CDR1 and CDR2 from the germline V gene are SGHTA and FQGNSA. The V segment lost 6 bases and the J segment 8 bases; nucleotides outside the gene matches: 8. The CDR3 length is 15 residues. The CDR3, as DNA: TGTGCCAGCAGACGACTAGCGGGAGTACTCGATGAGCAGTTCTTC. Translated: CASRRLAGVLDEQFF.

This sequence joins TRBV4-3 and TRBJ2-7; 10 positions agree with TRBD2. The CDR3 is 16 residues long. The trim removed 3 bases at V and 1 base at J, leaving 6 bases unmatched. Per the germline V gene, CDR1 is LGHNA and CDR2 is YSLEER. The CDR3 here is CASSHSLAGESYEQYF. DNA for the CDR3: TGCGCCAGCAGCCACTCCCTAGCGGGAGAGTCCTACGAGCAGTACTTC.

The chain employs TRBV4-1 and TRBJ2-1; D is unresolved. The CDR3 totals 13 residues. V dropped 2 bases and J dropped 6 bases, with 8 bases sitting between them. Germline loops: CDR1 MGHRA, CDR2 YSYEKL. The CDR3 coding sequence is TGCGCCAGCAGCCAACCGTTAGGCAATGAGCAGTTCTTC. Its translation: CASSQPLGNEQFF.

The J gene is TRBJ1-1, the V gene TRBV5-5, with a tentative D call TRBD1 (6 bases). The CDR3 is 14 amino acids. The V gene lost 4 bases and the J gene lost 0 bases, with 10 bases spanning the gap. CDR1 and CDR2 (germline): SGHKS, YYEKEE (reference sequence). Here the CDR3 DNA reads TGTGCCAGCAGCGAGGGACATCTGAACACTGAAGCTTTCTTT. This sequence encodes CASSEGHLNTEAFF.

Only one count was recorded for this clone. The chain carries TRBV5-6 and TRBJ2-5; D ambiguous. The V gene lost 0 bases and the J gene lost 10 bases, with 22 bases spanning the gap. Per germline, CDR1 SGHDT and CDR2 YYEEEE. This CDR3 region has 16 residues. CDR3 residues: CASSLAIDRLGVGQYF. DNA for the CDR3: TGTGCCAGCAGCTTGGCTATTGACCGCCTGGGTGTCGGCCAGTACTTC.

The chain combines TRBV7-9 with TRBJ1-4, with no clear D. Germline V gene data show CDR1 as SEHNR and CDR2 as FQNEAQ (reference sequence). The CDR3 runs to 13 residues. Trimming removed 5 bases from V and 8 bases from J, with 12 bases in between. CDR3 DNA sequence: TGTGCCAGCAGCCCCACTTCGCGGGAAAAACTGTTTTTT. This sequence encodes CASSPTSREKLFF. Variable domain in full (rest from reference TRBV7-9 and TRBJ1-4): DTGVSQNPRHKITKRGQNVTFRCDPISEHNRLYWYRQTLGQGPEFLTYFQNEAQLEKSRLLSDRFSAERPKGSFSTLEIQRTEQGDSAMYLCASSPTSREKLFFGSGTQLSVL.